The present T cell receptor (beta chain) was sequenced within a study of shared clonotypes between healthy human individuals (TCRdb year 2020). About the full investigation: A couple of women and three men aged 18 to 49 years were included in the cohort. For each donor, three plates each were used for CD4 naive and CD4 memory, two plates were used for CD8 naive, and one plate was used for CD8 memory. Blood TCR repertoires of about five healthy adults were deeply sequenced to estimate repertoire size and the extent of clonotype sharing between individuals. Each donor's leukapheresis produced roughly between about 0.9 and 9.5 billion PBMCs. To increase sequencing depth and limit assay-specific biases, TCR repertoire library preparation and sequencing were carried out by different laboratories using diverse techniques. Findings and caveats that apply to the study as a whole: Even with the large sequencing depth, rarefaction of the sorted-subset datasets indicated that sequencing was incomplete. Only blood was sampled, and tissue TCR repertoires likely differ from those in blood. Pairwise subsampling indicated that sequencing depth was expected to affect the degree of clonotype sharing among donors. Clonotypes shared by all four sorted-subset donors showed higher generation probabilities than non-shared clonotypes. Naive subsets generally had larger estimated clonotype richness than memory subsets. When a handful of donors were compared, the shared fraction of clonotypes was about 5% for naive CD4, less than 4% for naive CD8, 2.3% for memory CD4, and 0.35% to 0.4% for memory CD8. The genetic and exposure-history diversity represented was limited by the small number of donors.

Worth noting for this clone: The clone's antigen remains unknown. There are no base qualities to consult, and no much larger clone falls within one base.

For the CD8 naive samples, CD45RO-negative cells were positively selected for CCR7, yielding a CD45RA+CCR7+ population from which TemRA cells were excluded. The donors were healthy, HIV-negative adults with no recently reported acute infections or vaccinations. Every donor was a Caucasian adult living in Nashville, Tennessee, USA. After blood collection by leukapheresis, PBMCs were isolated using Ficoll-Histopaque density gradient centrifugation and then cryopreserved in the vapor phase of liquid nitrogen. Analytical flow cytometry was used to check the purity and quantity of each magnetically sorted T cell population. Genomic DNA was isolated from every sorted fraction and measured by UV absorbance on a Nanodrop 2000c. Using the deep immunoSEQ assay, TCR CDR3 regions were amplified from genomic DNA by multiplex PCR. Genomic DNA extracted from each cell subset was distributed evenly over all wells of several immunoSEQ 96-well plates, and each plate served as one replicate. For sorted subsets, each replicate PCR was loaded with roughly 0.2 ug genomic DNA, equivalent to some 31,000 T cell genomes. Purified libraries were measured with a Qubit 3.0 fluorometer, size-checked on a Bioanalyzer 2100, and measured again with the KAPA Library Quantification kit. Each immunoSEQ 96-well plate was sequenced on its own single-read 150-cycle Illumina NextSeq 550 flow cell. In the original analysis: Because only junctional sequences without quality scores were contained in the immunoSEQ output, filtering matching that applied to full-length reads could not be performed. To assign V/J genes and CDR3, sequences were annotated using PyIR, a Python wrapper for IgBLAST v1.9, with IMGT germline references. Reads were removed for weak V/J assignments (E-value above 1e-6), missing CDR3, stop codons, out-of-frame junctions, or ambiguous translated residues. V3J clonotypes were defined by identical inferred V gene, J gene, and CDR3 amino acid sequence. To compute the percentage overlap between repertoires, the number of shared unique clonotypes was divided by the size of the smaller repertoire. Repertoire richness was assessed with RTK rarefaction, the Chao1 estimator, and Recon v2.1 estimates of unobserved clonotypes. Generation probabilities for all TCRbeta clonotypes obtained by the gDNA method from a handful of donors were computed using OLGA. Held by TCRdb, this immuneACCESS table contains in-frame sequences only and omits some clones. Under half of the omission traces to an unresolved V gene where checked; the cause of the rest is unknown. V and J calls and clone size are those listed in that table; D and trimming were worked out from the DNA. Within this sample are nearly 2 million clones, with approximately 94% of them counted one time only. The biggest ten clones account for 1% to 1.5% of the sample.

The sequenced material came from naive CD8+ T cells sorted from blood. The sample's cell subset or site label is to be understood as: CD45RA+CCR7+. This TCR came from a man younger than 35 in good health.

The sequence in DNA is TGTGCCAGCAGCTTAGGGGCAACAGTCTACAATGAGCAGTTCTTC. This is translated as CASSLGATVYNEQFF. Recombination joined TRBV7-8 with TRBJ2-1; the D gene identity is not certain. Deletion took 1 base off V and 3 bases off J, with a span of 10 bases between the germline ends. There are 15 amino acids in the CDR3, from cysteine to phenylalanine inclusive. CDR3 DNA is the only sequence kept; it has 45 bases, read in frame from the first base. As encoded in the germline V gene, CDR1 is SGHVS while CDR2 is FQNEAQ.